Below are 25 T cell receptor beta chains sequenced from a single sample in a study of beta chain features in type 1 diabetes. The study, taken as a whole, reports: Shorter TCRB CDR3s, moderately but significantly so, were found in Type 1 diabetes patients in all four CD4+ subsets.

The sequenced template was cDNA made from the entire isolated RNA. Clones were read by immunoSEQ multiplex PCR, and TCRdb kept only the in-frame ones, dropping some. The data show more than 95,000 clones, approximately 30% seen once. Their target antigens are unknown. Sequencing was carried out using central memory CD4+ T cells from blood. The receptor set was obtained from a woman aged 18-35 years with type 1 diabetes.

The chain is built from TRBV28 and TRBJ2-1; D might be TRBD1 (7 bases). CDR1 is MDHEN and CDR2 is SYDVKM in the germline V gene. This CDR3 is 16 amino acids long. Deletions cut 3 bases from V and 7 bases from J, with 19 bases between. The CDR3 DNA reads TGTGCCAGCAGTTTCCCACGGAGGGGGCTGTGGAATGAGCAGTTCTTC. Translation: CASSFPRRGLWNEQFF.

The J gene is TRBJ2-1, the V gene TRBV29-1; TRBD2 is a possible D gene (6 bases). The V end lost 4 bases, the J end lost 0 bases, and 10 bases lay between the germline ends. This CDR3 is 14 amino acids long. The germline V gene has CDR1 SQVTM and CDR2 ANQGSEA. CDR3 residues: CSVVEGSSYNEQFF. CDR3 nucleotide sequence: TGCAGCGTTGTGGAGGGGAGCTCCTACAATGAGCAGTTCTTC.

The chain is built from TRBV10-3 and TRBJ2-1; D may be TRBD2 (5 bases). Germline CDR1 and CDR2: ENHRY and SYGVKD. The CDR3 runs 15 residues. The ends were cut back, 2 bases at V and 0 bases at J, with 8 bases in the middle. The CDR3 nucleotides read TGTGCCATCAGTGAGGGCGGGCGCTCCTACAATGAGCAGTTCTTC. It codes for CAISEGGRSYNEQFF.

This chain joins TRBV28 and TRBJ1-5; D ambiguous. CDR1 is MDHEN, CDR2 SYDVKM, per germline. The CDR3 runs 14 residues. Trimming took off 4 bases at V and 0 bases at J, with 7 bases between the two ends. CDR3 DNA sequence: TGTGCCAGCAGTTGGCAGTATAGCAATCAGCCCCAGCATTTT. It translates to CASSWQYSNQPQHF.

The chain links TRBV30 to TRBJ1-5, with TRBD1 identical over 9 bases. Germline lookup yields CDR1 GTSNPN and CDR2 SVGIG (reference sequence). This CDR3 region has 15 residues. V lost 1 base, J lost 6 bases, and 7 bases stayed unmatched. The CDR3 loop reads CAWSAGTGLGQPQHF. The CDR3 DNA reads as TGTGCCTGGAGTGCCGGGACAGGGCTCGGTCAGCCCCAGCATTTT.

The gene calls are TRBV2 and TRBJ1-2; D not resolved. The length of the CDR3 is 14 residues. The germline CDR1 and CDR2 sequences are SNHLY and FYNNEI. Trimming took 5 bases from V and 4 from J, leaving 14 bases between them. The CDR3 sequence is CASSTRVGGYGYTF. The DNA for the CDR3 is TGTGCCAGCAGTACTAGGGTGGGCGGCTATGGCTACACCTTC. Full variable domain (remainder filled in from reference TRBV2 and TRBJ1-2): EPEVTQTPSHQVTQMGQEVILRCVPISNHLYFYWYRQILGQKVEFLVSFYNNEISEKSEIFDDQFSVERPDGSNFTLKIRSTKLEDSAMYFCASSTRVGGYGYTFGSGTRLTVV.

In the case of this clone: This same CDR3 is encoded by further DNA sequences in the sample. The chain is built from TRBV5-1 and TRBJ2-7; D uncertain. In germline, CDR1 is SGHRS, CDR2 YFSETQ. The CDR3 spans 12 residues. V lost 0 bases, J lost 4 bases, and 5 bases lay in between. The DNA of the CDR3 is TGCGCCAGCAGCTTGGGCTATTACGAGCAGTACTTC. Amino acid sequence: CASSLGYYEQYF.

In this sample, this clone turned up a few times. This chain's CDR3 is CASRPKLAGAYEQYF. In DNA form, the CDR3 reads TGTGCCAGCAGACCTAAACTAGCGGGGGCCTACGAGCAGTACTTC. This chain joins TRBV27 and TRBJ2-7; 11 nucleotides agree with TRBD2. The CDR3 has 15 amino acids. The V and J ends lost 6 bases and 2 bases, in that order; junction bases with no gene match: 6. The germline V gene has CDR1 MNHEY and CDR2 SMNVEV (reference sequence).

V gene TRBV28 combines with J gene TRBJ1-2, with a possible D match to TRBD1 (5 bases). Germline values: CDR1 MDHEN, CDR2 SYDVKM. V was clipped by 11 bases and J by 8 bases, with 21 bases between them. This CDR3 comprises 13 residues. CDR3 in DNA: TGTGCCGGGAGTCGGGGGGGGTCGGGGGGCTACACCTTC. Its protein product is CAGSRGGSGGYTF.

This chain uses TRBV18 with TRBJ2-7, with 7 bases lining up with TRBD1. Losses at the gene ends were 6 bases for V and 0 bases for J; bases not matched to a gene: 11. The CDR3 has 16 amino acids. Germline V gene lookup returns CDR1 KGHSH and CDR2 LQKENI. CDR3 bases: TGTGCCAGCTCCCAGGGGACAGACCTGAGCTCCTACGAGCAGTACTTC. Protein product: CASSQGTDLSSYEQYF.

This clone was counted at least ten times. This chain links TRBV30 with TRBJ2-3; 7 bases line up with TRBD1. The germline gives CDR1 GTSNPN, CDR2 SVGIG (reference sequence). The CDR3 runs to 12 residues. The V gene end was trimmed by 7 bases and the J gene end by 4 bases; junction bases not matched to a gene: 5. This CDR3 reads CASKGAADTQYF. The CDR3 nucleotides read TGTGCCTCCAAGGGGGCAGCAGATACGCAGTATTTT. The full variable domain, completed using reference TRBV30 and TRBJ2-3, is SQTIHQWPATLVQPVGSPLSLECTVEGTSNPNLYWYRQAAGRGLQLLFYSVGIGQISSEVPQNLSASRPQDRQFILSSKKLLLSDSGFYLCASKGAADTQYFGPGTRLTVL.

CDR3 DNA sequence: TGCAGTGCTGCACAGGGTCAGCCCCAGCATTTT. Amino acid sequence: CSAAQGQPQHF. V is TRBV20-1 and J is TRBJ1-5; D may be TRBD1 (6 bases). The CDR3 length is 11 residues. V lost 5 bases and J lost 6, with 8 bases in between. In germline, CDR1 is DFQATT, CDR2 SNEGSKA (reference sequence).

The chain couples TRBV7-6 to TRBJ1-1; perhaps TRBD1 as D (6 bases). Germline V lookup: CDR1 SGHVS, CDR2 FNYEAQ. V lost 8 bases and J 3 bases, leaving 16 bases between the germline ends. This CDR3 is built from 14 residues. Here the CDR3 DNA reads TGTGCCAGCGGCCGGGGGGGGCCGGACACTGAAGCTTTCTTT. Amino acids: CASGRGGPDTEAFF.

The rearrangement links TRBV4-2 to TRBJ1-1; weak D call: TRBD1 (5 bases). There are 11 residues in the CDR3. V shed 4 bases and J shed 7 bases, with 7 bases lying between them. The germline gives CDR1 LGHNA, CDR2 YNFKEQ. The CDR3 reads CASSPGVEAFF. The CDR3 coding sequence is TGTGCCAGCAGCCCGGGGGTTGAAGCTTTCTTT.

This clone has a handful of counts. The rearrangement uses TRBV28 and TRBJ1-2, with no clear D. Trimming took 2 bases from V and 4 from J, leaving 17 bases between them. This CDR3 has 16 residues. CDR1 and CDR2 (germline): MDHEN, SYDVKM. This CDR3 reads CASSLVIGIGGYGYTF. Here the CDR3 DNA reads TGTGCCAGCAGTTTAGTTATAGGAATCGGCGGCTATGGCTACACCTTC.

In DNA form, the CDR3 reads TGTGCCTGGGGTAAAGGACAGGGCCACGAGCAGTACGTC. Protein sequence: CAWGKGQGHEQYV. This sequence joins TRBV30 and TRBJ2-7; TRBD1 aligns across 8 bases. Germline V gives CDR1 GTSNPN, CDR2 SVGIG (reference sequence). The V gene end was trimmed by 5 bases and the J gene end by 5 bases; junction bases not matched to a gene: 8. The CDR3 contains 13 residues.

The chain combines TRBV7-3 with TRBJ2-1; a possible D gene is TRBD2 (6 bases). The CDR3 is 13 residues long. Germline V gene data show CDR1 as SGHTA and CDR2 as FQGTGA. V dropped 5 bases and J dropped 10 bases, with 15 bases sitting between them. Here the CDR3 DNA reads TGTGCCAGCAGCCCTCCCGGGAGCGGCGAGCAGTTCTTC. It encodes CASSPPGSGEQFF.

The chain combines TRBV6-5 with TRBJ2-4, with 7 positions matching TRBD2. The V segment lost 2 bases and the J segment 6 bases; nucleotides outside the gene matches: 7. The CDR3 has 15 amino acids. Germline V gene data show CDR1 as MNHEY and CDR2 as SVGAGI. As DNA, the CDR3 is TGTGCCAGCAGTTACGGGTCCGGGACTACAAACATTCAGTACTTC. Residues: CASSYGSGTTNIQYF.

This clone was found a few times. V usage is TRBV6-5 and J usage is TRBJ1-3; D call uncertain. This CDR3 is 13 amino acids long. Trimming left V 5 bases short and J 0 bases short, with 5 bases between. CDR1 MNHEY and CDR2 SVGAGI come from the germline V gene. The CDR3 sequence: CASSLSSGNTIYF. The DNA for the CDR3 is TGTGCCAGCAGTCTCTCCTCTGGAAACACCATATATTTT.

The CDR3 coding sequence is TGTGCCAGCAGTCCATCGATCAGGGGGCAATACGAGCAGTACTTC. Protein sequence: CASSPSIRGQYEQYF. This chain links TRBV28 with TRBJ2-7, with TRBD1 matching 8 bases. This CDR3 region has 15 residues. From germline, CDR1 is MDHEN and CDR2 SYDVKM. Trimming took 5 bases from V and 4 from J; bases not matched to a gene: 10. Combining the CDR3 with reference TRBV28 and TRBJ2-7 gives the whole variable domain DVKVTQSSRYLVKRTGEKVFLECVQDMDHENMFWYRQDPGLGLRLIYFSYDVKMKEKGDIPEGYSVSREKKERFSLILESASTNQTSMYLCASSPSIRGQYEQYFGPGTRLTVT.

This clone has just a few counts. CDR3 protein: CASSSLRLAGELGQETQYF. In DNA, the CDR3 is TGTGCCAGCAGTTCCCTACGACTAGCGGGAGAGTTGGGCCAAGAGACCCAGTACTTC. This chain connects TRBV27 to TRBJ2-5, with TRBD2 matching 12 bases. The CDR3 spans 19 residues. Germline values: CDR1 MNHEY, CDR2 SMNVEV (reference sequence). Trimming at V came to 4 bases and at J to 1 base, leaving 13 bases not matched to a gene.

The CDR3 DNA reads TGTGCCAGCAGTTTGAGGGGGCGAGTCACTGAAGCTTTCTTT. Protein sequence: CASSLRGRVTEAFF. The chain joins TRBV27 to TRBJ1-1; 7 nucleotides match TRBD1. This CDR3 is 14 amino acids long. The J segment lost 4 bases and the V segment lost 3 bases, leaving 5 bases of the junction unmatched. CDR1 is MNHEY, CDR2 SMNVEV, per germline (reference sequence).

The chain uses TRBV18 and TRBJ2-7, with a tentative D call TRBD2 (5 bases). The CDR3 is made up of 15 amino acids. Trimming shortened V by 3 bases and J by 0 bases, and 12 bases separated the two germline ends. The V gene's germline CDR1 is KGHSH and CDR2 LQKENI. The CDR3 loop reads CASSPFAGDSYEQYF. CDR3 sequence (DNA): TGTGCCAGCTCACCTTTTGCCGGGGACTCCTACGAGCAGTACTTC.

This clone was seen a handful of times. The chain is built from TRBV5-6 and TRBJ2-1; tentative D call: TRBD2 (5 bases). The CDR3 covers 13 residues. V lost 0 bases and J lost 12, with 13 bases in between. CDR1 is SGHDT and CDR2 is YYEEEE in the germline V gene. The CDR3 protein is CASSLGGPVGQFF. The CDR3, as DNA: TGTGCCAGCAGCTTGGGAGGGCCCGTAGGGCAGTTCTTC.

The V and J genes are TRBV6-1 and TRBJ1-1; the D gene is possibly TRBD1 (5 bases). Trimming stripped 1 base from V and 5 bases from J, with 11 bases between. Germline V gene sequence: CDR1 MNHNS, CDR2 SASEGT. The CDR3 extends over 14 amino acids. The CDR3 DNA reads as TGTGCCAGCAGTGAAGGGTCGGGGGTGACTGAAGCTTTCTTT. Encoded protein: CASSEGSGVTEAFF.